Shown below are 3 T cell receptor beta chains from a single sample sequenced in a study of PD-1 blockade in classical Hodgkin lymphoma. Measured with immunoSEQ multiplex PCR; TCRdb has only the in-frame clones, and not every one. The sample holds some 93,000 clones, roughly 73% seen once. Time point defined: cycle 4 day 1 (C4D1), after more than 5 weeks of nivolumab. There was relapse after autologous stem cell transplantation in every patient, and there was variation in brentuximab vedotin exposure. The sample was peripheral blood mononuclear cells (PBMCs), taken before the fourth cycle of nivolumab. These receptors were taken from a human donor with classical Hodgkin lymphoma.

The V and J genes are TRBV7-8 and TRBJ2-2; D not resolved. The V end was cut by 5 bases, the J end by 0 bases, with 13 bases between. CDR1 and CDR2 (germline): SGHVS, FQNEAQ. This CDR3 comprises 16 residues. The CDR3 protein is CASSEMAGANTGELFF. The CDR3 DNA is TGTGCCAGCAGCGAGATGGCAGGCGCGAACACCGGGGAGCTGTTTTTT.

The chain has TRBV10-3 and TRBJ1-2; D possibly corresponds to TRBD1 (6 bases). Trimming pared 2 bases from V and 4 bases from J, leaving 17 bases between. CDR3 length equals 16 residues. Germline assignment: CDR1 ENHRY and CDR2 SYGVKD. CDR3 sequence (DNA): TGTGCCATCAGTGAGGGGTTGGGGGCCTCTTCCTATGGCTACACCTTC. This codes for CAISEGLGASSYGYTF.

The chain uses TRBV6-1 and TRBJ2-1; 9 nucleotides match TRBD2. J gave up 3 bases and V 6 bases, and 6 bases lay outside the gene matches. Germline V gene data show CDR1 as MNHNS and CDR2 as SASEGT. The CDR3 runs to 15 residues. CDR3 DNA: TGTGCCAGCAGCTCCAGCGGGAGGTTCTACAATGAGCAGTTCTTC. Residues: CASSSSGRFYNEQFF.